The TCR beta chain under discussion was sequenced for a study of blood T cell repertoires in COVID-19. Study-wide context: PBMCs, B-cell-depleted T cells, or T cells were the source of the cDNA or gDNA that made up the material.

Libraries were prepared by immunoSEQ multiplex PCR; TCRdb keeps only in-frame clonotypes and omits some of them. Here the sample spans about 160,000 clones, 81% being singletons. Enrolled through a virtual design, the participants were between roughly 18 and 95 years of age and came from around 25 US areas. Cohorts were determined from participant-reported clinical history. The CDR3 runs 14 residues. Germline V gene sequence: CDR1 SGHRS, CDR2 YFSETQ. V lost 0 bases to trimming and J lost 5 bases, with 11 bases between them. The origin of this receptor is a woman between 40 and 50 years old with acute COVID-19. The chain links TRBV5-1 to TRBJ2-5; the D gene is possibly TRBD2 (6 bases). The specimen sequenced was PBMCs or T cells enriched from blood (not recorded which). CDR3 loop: CASSLVTGGETQYF. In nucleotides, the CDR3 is TGCGCCAGCAGCTTGGTTACTGGGGGGGAGACCCAGTACTTC.